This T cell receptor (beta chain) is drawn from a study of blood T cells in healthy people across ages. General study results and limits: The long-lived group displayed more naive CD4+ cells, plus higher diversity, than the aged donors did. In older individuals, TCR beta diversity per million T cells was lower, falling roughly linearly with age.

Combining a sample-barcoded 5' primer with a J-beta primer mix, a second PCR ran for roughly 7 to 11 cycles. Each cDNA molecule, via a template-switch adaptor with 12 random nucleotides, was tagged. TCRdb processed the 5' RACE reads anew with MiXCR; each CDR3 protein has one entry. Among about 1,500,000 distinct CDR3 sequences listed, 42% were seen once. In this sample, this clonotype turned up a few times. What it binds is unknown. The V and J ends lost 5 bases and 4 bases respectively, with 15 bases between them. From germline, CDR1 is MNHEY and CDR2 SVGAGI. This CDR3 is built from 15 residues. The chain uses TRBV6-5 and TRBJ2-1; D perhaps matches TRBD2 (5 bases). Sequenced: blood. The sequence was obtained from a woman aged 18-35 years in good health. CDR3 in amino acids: CASSPSSHRYNEQFF. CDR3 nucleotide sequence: TGTGCCAGCAGTCCGTCTAGCCACCGATACAATGAGCAGTTCTTC.